Below, 23 T cell receptor beta chains from the same sample are listed, as sequenced in a study of shared clonotypes between healthy human individuals. The assay was immunoSEQ multiplex PCR, and TCRdb's table has in-frame clones only and misses some. Seen here are nearly 1 million clones, approximately 76% observed once, and the top ten hold about 1.5%. Sequencing used memory CD4+ T cells sorted from blood. The subset denotes: CD45RA-negative fraction. Receptors originate from a man between 18 and 29 years old in good health.

There are a few counts of this clone. V is TRBV2 and J is TRBJ1-6; possible D gene TRBD1, 6 bases. The germline V and J ends were trimmed by 1 base and 9 bases, with 10 bases remaining between them. The CDR3 is 14 residues long. Germline-derived CDR1 and CDR2 are SNHLY and FYNNEI. DNA for the CDR3: TGTGCCAGCAGTGAAGGCAGGGGTAGTTCACCCCTCCACTTT. It specifies CASSEGRGSSPLHF.

The chain carries TRBV4-1 and TRBJ2-5; 9 bases agree with TRBD1. Germline CDR1 reads MGHRA; CDR2 reads YSYEKL. With 2 bases clipped from V and 4 bases from J, the junction kept 5 bases outside the gene matches. CDR3 length equals 15 residues. CDR3 sequence reads: CASSQLGQGSETQYF. The DNA of the CDR3 is TGCGCCAGCAGCCAACTCGGACAGGGGTCAGAGACCCAGTACTTC.

The chain uses TRBV4-2 and TRBJ2-2; 11 bases match TRBD2. This CDR3 contains 15 residues. Germline V gene lookup returns CDR1 LGHNA and CDR2 YNFKEQ. After removal of 3 bases from V and 6 bases from J, the junction contained 3 bases not matched to a gene. DNA for the CDR3: TGTGCCAGCAGCCAGGAACTAGCGGGGGCCGGGGAGCTGTTTTTT. This sequence encodes CASSQELAGAGELFF.

The rearrangement joins TRBV2 to TRBJ2-1, with 8 bases that match TRBD1. Germline V lookup: CDR1 SNHLY, CDR2 FYNNEI. CDR3 length: 15 residues. With 6 bases clipped from V and 5 bases from J, the junction kept 9 bases outside the gene matches. The CDR3 nucleotides are TGTGCCAGCAGGTTCCGTTCGACAGGGGACAATGAGCAGTTCTTC. Protein sequence: CASRFRSTGDNEQFF.

V gene TRBV30 combines with J gene TRBJ2-1, with no clear D. V gave up 1 base and J gave up 8 bases, with 6 bases separating them. This CDR3 contains 11 residues. Germline V gene data show CDR1 as GTSNPN and CDR2 as SVGIG (reference sequence). The CDR3 region is CAWSGVDEQFF. CDR3 coding DNA: TGTGCCTGGAGTGGAGTGGATGAGCAGTTCTTC.

The chain employs TRBV30 and TRBJ1-6; no clear D gene. From germline, CDR1 is GTSNPN and CDR2 SVGIG (reference sequence). V lost 1 base, J lost 7 bases, and 5 bases lay in between. There are 12 residues in the CDR3. In DNA, the CDR3 is TGTGCCTGGAGTGGGACCAATTCACCCCTCCACTTT. Protein sequence: CAWSGTNSPLHF.

The chain recombines TRBV7-2 with TRBJ2-7; the D call may be TRBD1 or TRBD2 (5 bases each). This CDR3 is 14 amino acids long. Germline assignment: CDR1 SGHTA and CDR2 FQGNSA. The germline V and J ends were trimmed by 7 bases and 2 bases, with 15 bases remaining between them. The CDR3, as DNA: TGTGCCAGCACCTCGGGGACCCTCACCTACGAGCAGTACTTC. Protein product: CASTSGTLTYEQYF.

This chain connects TRBV5-1 to TRBJ1-2; D may be TRBD1 (5 bases). Germline V lookup: CDR1 SGHRS, CDR2 YFSETQ. The CDR3 has 15 amino acids. Trimming removed 0 bases from V and 8 bases from J, with 17 bases in between. The CDR3 DNA reads TGCGCCAGCAGCTTGGCCGCCTTCGGGACGGGAGGCTACACCTTC. Translating gives CASSLAAFGTGGYTF.

The rearrangement links TRBV7-6 to TRBJ1-4, with a tentative D call TRBD1 (5 bases). V lost 5 bases, J lost 2 bases, and 9 bases lay in between. Germline V gives CDR1 SGHVS, CDR2 FNYEAQ. This CDR3 contains 14 residues. The CDR3 DNA sequence: TGTGCCAGCAGCCCTGGGACTACTAATGAAAAACTGTTTTTT. Residues: CASSPGTTNEKLFF.

CDR3 sequence: CASSRQGTGTDTQYF. The CDR3 DNA follows: TGTGCCAGCAGTCGACAGGGCACCGGGACAGATACGCAGTATTTT. The V gene is TRBV6-4, the J gene TRBJ2-3, with 7 positions matching TRBD1. V was pared by 5 bases and J by 3 bases, with 8 bases of the junction left unmatched. This CDR3 contains 15 residues. Germline V gene lookup returns CDR1 MRHNA and CDR2 SNTAGT.

The CDR3 nucleotides read TGTGCCAGTGGAGAGGGGATAGGCTCTGGGGCCAACGTCCTGACTTTC. Translating it yields CASGEGIGSGANVLTF. This chain joins TRBV28 and TRBJ2-6, with D tentatively TRBD1 or TRBD2 (5 bases each). The CDR3 is 16 amino acids. V was trimmed by 9 bases and J by 0 bases, leaving 15 bases between them. From germline, CDR1 is MDHEN and CDR2 SYDVKM.

Only a few counts were recorded for this clone. The chain combines TRBV7-2 with TRBJ2-7; 7 bases map to TRBD1. Germline-derived CDR1 and CDR2 are SGHTA and FQGNSA. J gave up 3 bases and V 1 base, and 6 bases lay outside the gene matches. This CDR3 has 15 amino acids. The CDR3 DNA reads TGTGCCAGCAGCTTAGGGGGTCAGGGGGTCTACGAGCAGTACTTC. Amino acids: CASSLGGQGVYEQYF.

The chain uses TRBV6-1 and TRBJ2-6; tentatively, D is TRBD1 or TRBD2 (6 bases each). The length of the CDR3 is 19 residues. V lost 3 bases and J 2 bases, leaving 20 bases between the germline ends. From germline, CDR1 is MNHNS and CDR2 SASEGT. DNA of the CDR3: TGTGCCAGCAGTGACAGGGGAGGCCGGGAGAACACTGGGGCCAACGTCCTGACTTTC. Translation: CASSDRGGRENTGANVLTF.

The rearrangement joins TRBV10-3 to TRBJ1-6; the match to TRBD1 covers 9 bases. This CDR3 has 18 amino acids. J gave up 3 bases and V 8 bases, and 14 bases lay outside the gene matches. Germline V gene data show CDR1 as ENHRY and CDR2 as SYGVKD. CDR3 sequence reads: CAISVTGTGSLYNSPLHF. CDR3 sequence (DNA): TGTGCCATCTCTGTAACCGGGACAGGGTCACTCTATAATTCACCCCTCCACTTT.

This rearrangement joins TRBV19 to TRBJ1-2, with 7 bases aligning to TRBD1. This CDR3 is built from 13 residues. Germline V gives CDR1 LNHDA, CDR2 SQIVND (reference sequence). The ends lost 6 bases at V and 6 bases at J; junction bases unmatched: 7. In DNA form, the CDR3 reads TGTGCCAGTAGGCTACAGGGGATCGATGGCTACACCTTC. Translation gives CASRLQGIDGYTF.

The chain combines TRBV5-6 with TRBJ1-2; D is possibly TRBD1 (5 bases). CDR3 length equals 15 residues. Germline V CDR1 and CDR2: SGHDT, YYEEEE. V was shortened by 4 bases and J by 7 bases, with 20 bases between the two germline ends. The chain's CDR3 is CASSLGQGGKGGYTF. DNA for the CDR3: TGTGCCAGCAGCCTTGGGCAGGGAGGAAAGGGTGGCTACACCTTC.

This chain links TRBV5-4 with TRBJ1-2, with 7 bases matching TRBD1. Germline V gene data show CDR1 as SGHNT and CDR2 as YYREEE (reference sequence). The CDR3 covers 13 residues. Losses at the gene ends were 0 bases for V and 6 bases for J; bases not matched to a gene: 2. The DNA of the CDR3 is TGTGCCAGCAGCTTGGTGCAGGGGGATGGCTACACCTTC. Translating gives CASSLVQGDGYTF.

About this clone itself: A much larger clonotype is one base distant, so this may be a read error. J is TRBJ1-6 and V is TRBV6-6; 8 nucleotides match TRBD1. CDR1 and CDR2 from the germline V gene are MNHNY and SVGAGI (reference sequence). V dropped 6 bases and J dropped 6; count of bases not matched to a gene: 4. The CDR3 covers 14 residues. CDR3 nucleotides: TGTGCCAGCAGATTCGGACAGGGTAATTCACCCCTCCACTTT. This sequence encodes CASRFGQGNSPLHF.

V and J are TRBV6-5 and TRBJ2-1; the match to TRBD2 covers 8 bases. Germline loops: CDR1 MNHEY, CDR2 SVGAGI. The V gene end was trimmed by 6 bases and the J gene end by 7 bases; junction bases not matched to a gene: 8. The CDR3 extends over 14 amino acids. The CDR3 nucleotides are TGTGCCAGCAGCCAAACTACGGGGGGGAATGAGCAGTTCTTC. Translated: CASSQTTGGNEQFF.

This chain connects TRBV2 to TRBJ2-7; a weak D match, TRBD1 (6 bases). Trimming removed 0 bases from V and 0 bases from J, with 15 bases in between. The germline V gene encodes CDR1 SNHLY and CDR2 FYNNEI. The CDR3 length is 17 residues. CDR3 sequence: CASSEAIGQGLSYEQYF. Written as DNA, the CDR3 is TGTGCCAGCAGTGAAGCGATTGGGCAGGGGCTCTCCTACGAGCAGTACTTC.

The rearrangement uses TRBV30 and TRBJ1-2; 7 nucleotides match TRBD1. V lost 4 bases and J lost 6; bases outside the gene matches: 5. The germline CDR1 and CDR2 sequences are GTSNPN and SVGIG (reference sequence). CDR3 length equals 12 residues. CDR3 region: CAWTVTGDGYTF. CDR3 coding DNA: TGTGCCTGGACCGTCACAGGGGATGGCTACACCTTC.

The chain uses TRBV4-1 and TRBJ1-4; weak D call: TRBD1 (5 bases). CDR1 is MGHRA and CDR2 is YSYEKL in the germline V gene. Trimming pared 0 bases from V and 2 bases from J, leaving 13 bases between. The CDR3 covers 17 residues. The CDR3 reads CASSQDGTGLTNEKLFF. DNA of the CDR3: TGCGCCAGCAGCCAAGATGGAACGGGGCTCACTAATGAAAAACTGTTTTTT.

The genes are TRBV30 and TRBJ2-7; D is tentatively TRBD1 or TRBD2 (5 bases each). Germline-derived CDR1 and CDR2 are GTSNPN and SVGIG (reference sequence). CDR3 length: 15 amino acids. The V gene lost 7 bases and the J gene lost 3 bases, with 22 bases spanning the gap. The chain's CDR3 is CAFRVGTEAFYEQYF. CDR3 bases: TGTGCCTTCCGGGTTGGGACCGAGGCCTTCTACGAGCAGTACTTC.